This TCR beta chain was retrieved from a study of blood T cell repertoires in COVID-19 (TCRdb year 2020). For the study in its entirety: Samples covering the acute and convalescent phases of COVID-19 were provided by collaborators in the United States, Italy and Spain. Samples were obtained from the ongoing ImmuneRACE study (first 160 participants) and from 1,000 to 1,500 subjects provided by 6 global collaborators. HLA class I and class II types, where available, came from metadata supplied by the sample provider rather than from assay-based typing. The repertoires were released in a freely available public database meant as a resource for research on the immune response to SARS-CoV-2. The dataset comprised deeply sampled blood TCRbeta repertoires from subjects exposed to, actively infected with, or recovered from COVID-19. The material from the prospective study consisted of cDNA or gDNA derived from T cells, B-cell-depleted T cells, or PBMCs. A de-identified subject ID, COVID-19 status, age in years and sex were almost always included in the sample metadata.

Comment on this clone: Its recognized antigen is unknown. Within one base of it there is no much larger clone, and no base qualities were kept.

Whole blood was collected in K2EDTA tubes by collaborating institutions according to the institutions' own protocols. For TCRbeta analysis, collaborators shipped samples as frozen whole blood, isolated PBMCs, or DNA extracted from either of those sample types. TCRbeta CDR3 regions were amplified from genomic DNA using the immunoSEQ Assay, a bias-controlled multiplex PCR. Regarding the original processing steps: The number of nucleated cells in each sample was estimated from the amplification of reference gene primers within the assay. To quantify the absolute abundance of each unique TCRbeta CDR3 rearrangement, sequence reads were collapsed and filtered. For each sample, productive Simpson clonality was calculated as the square root of Simpson's diversity index across productive rearrangements. TCRdb stores this immuneACCESS table with in-frame sequences only. Part of the clones is absent; in the studies checked, under half of the shortfall reflects unresolved V genes, and no reason is known for the rest. V, J and clone size are taken as reported in that table, and D and trimming were inferred from the DNA itself. Counted in this sample were more than 10,000 clones; nearly 90% of them appeared once. The ten top clones hold about 9.4% of the sample.

Including the terminal cysteine and phenylalanine, the CDR3 comprises 13 residues. Just the 39-base CDR3 DNA is kept, in frame starting at base 1. Points the paper makes about the study in general: The quantity of clinical and demographic metadata differed by source and by participant and was supplied without curation.

The chain links TRBV21-1 with TRBJ2-7; no DNA check was done on the table's D call, TRBD1. TRBV21-1 is designated a pseudogene. This TCR was recovered from a human donor in a cohort sampled during active COVID-19. The material sequenced was peripheral blood. The DNA sequence is TGTGCCAGCAGCAGGGGCAGGGTCTACGAGCAGTACTTC. This encodes CASSRGRVYEQYF.